These 27 T cell receptor beta chains share one sample of origin, sequenced in a study. From the RT-PCR reads, TCRdb called clonotypes with MiXCR, one entry per CDR3 protein. The sample holds fewer than 800,000 distinct CDR3 sequences, 14% seen once. Sequenced: memory CD4+ T cells from blood. Receptor source: a female donor in good health, serving as a healthy control.

This clonotype was observed a few times. V gene TRBV28 combines with J gene TRBJ2-7, with 9 positions matching TRBD2. Germline V CDR1 and CDR2: MDHEN, SYDVKM. This CDR3 region has 15 residues. V lost 6 bases and J lost 7; bases outside the gene matches: 13. CDR3: CASSFLAGPRGEQYF. CDR3 sequence (DNA): TGTGCCAGCAGCTTCCTAGCGGGACCTAGGGGGGAGCAGTACTTC.

This clonotype was found a few times. V is TRBV20-1 and J is TRBJ1-2, with a possible D match to TRBD1 (6 bases). The V end lost 7 bases, the J end lost 2 bases, and 29 bases lay between the germline ends. CDR1 and CDR2 from the germline V gene are DFQATT and SNEGSKA (reference sequence). The CDR3 has 18 residues. CDR3 residues: CSVISGAGDRLGNYGYTF. The CDR3 coding sequence is TGCAGTGTAATAAGTGGGGCAGGGGATAGGTTAGGGAACTATGGCTACACCTTC.

The sample holds many counts of this clonotype. The chain carries TRBV3-1 and TRBJ2-5; D uncertain. CDR1 and CDR2 from the germline V gene are LGHDT and YNNKEL (reference sequence). Trimming left V 4 bases short and J 4 bases short, with 10 bases between. There are 13 residues in the CDR3. This chain's CDR3 is CASSPQGLETQYF. CDR3 bases: TGTGCCAGCAGCCCCCAAGGCTTAGAGACCCAGTACTTC.

V gene TRBV7-2 combines with J gene TRBJ2-2; the D gene could be TRBD1 or TRBD2 (5 bases each). Deletions cut 3 bases from V and 6 bases from J, with 11 bases between. The CDR3 runs 14 residues. Germline CDR1 reads SGHTA; CDR2 reads FQGNSA. This CDR3 is CASSLGPRSGELFF. As DNA, the CDR3 is TGTGCCAGCAGCTTGGGACCTCGATCCGGGGAGCTGTTTTTT.

This clonotype showed up just a few times. This chain uses TRBV7-9 with TRBJ2-7, with 7 bases that match TRBD2. V lost 1 base to trimming and J lost 6 bases; unmatched junction nucleotides: 15. This CDR3 has 17 amino acids. CDR1 and CDR2 from the germline V gene are SEHNR and FQNEAQ (reference sequence). The CDR3 DNA sequence: TGTGCCAGCAGCTTAGTTGGTCTGAGCGGGGCGAGAGGCGAGCAGTACTTC. It specifies CASSLVGLSGARGEQYF.

This clonotype came up a few times. This chain connects TRBV7-2 to TRBJ2-7; TRBD2 agrees at 8 bases. V trimming: 5 bases; J trimming: 8 bases; junction bases outside the gene matches: 5. The CDR3 length is 12 residues. CDR1 and CDR2 from the germline V gene are SGHTA and FQGNSA. Here the CDR3 reads CASSLRTSKQYF. CDR3 nucleotides: TGTGCCAGCAGCCTCCGGACTAGCAAGCAGTACTTC.

The chain is built from TRBV12-3 or TRBV12-4 and TRBJ2-1, with 7 bases identical to TRBD1. This CDR3 spans 14 amino acids. The V gene end was trimmed by 5 bases and the J gene end by 9 bases; junction bases not matched to a gene: 10. The CDR3 bases are TGTGCCAGCAGTCCCTCTACAGGGGTGGGTGAGCAGTTCTTC. This translates into CASSPSTGVGEQFF.

This clonotype turned up a few times. The gene calls are TRBV7-2 and TRBJ2-7; 8 positions match TRBD2. Trimming took 4 bases from V and 5 from J; bases not matched to a gene: 13. The germline V gene has CDR1 SGHTA and CDR2 FQGNSA. CDR3 length: 16 residues. CDR3 protein: CASSSLSGGREDEQYF. Here the CDR3 DNA reads TGTGCCAGCAGCTCCCTCTCGGGGGGGAGAGAGGACGAGCAGTACTTC. The full variable domain, with the rest looked up from reference TRBV7-2 and TRBJ2-7, is GAGVSQSPSNKVTEKGKDVELRCDPISGHTALYWYRQSLGQGLEFLIYFQGNSAPDKSGLPSDRFSAERTGGSVSTLTIQRTQQEDSAVYLCASSSLSGGREDEQYFGPGTRLTVT.

The chain combines TRBV28 with TRBJ2-6; the match to TRBD1 covers 9 bases. The length of the CDR3 is 17 residues. V was clipped by 5 bases and J by 0 bases; unmatched bases: 5. The V gene's germline CDR1 is MDHEN and CDR2 SYDVKM. The CDR3 DNA sequence: TGTGCCAGCAGTAGTCAGGGACAGGGCTCTGGGGCCAACGTCCTGACTTTC. Translated: CASSSQGQGSGANVLTF.

This clonotype has only a few counts. This chain joins TRBV11-2 and TRBJ2-1; tentatively, D is TRBD1 (5 bases). Trimming stripped 2 bases from V and 7 bases from J, with 15 bases between. The CDR3 covers 15 residues. Germline V gene data show CDR1 as SGHAT and CDR2 as FQNNGV. Here the CDR3 reads CASSLRGREWNEQFF. CDR3 nucleotides: TGTGCCAGCAGCTTACGAGGCAGGGAATGGAATGAGCAGTTCTTC.

In DNA, the CDR3 is TGTGCCAGCAGCCCACCCTGGGAGCGGGAGGCTTTCTTT. It specifies CASSPPWEREAFF. The chain joins TRBV7-2 to TRBJ1-1; no clear D. Germline-derived CDR1 and CDR2 are SGHTA and FQGNSA. The CDR3 has 13 amino acids. V lost 5 bases and J 11 bases, leaving 18 bases between the germline ends.

This clonotype has at least ten counts. The chain combines TRBV5-1 with TRBJ2-5; D may be TRBD1 (6 bases). The V end lost 4 bases, the J end lost 5 bases, and 12 bases lay between the germline ends. Germline lookup yields CDR1 SGHRS and CDR2 YFSETQ. The CDR3 spans 13 residues. The CDR3 reads CASSTIGGETQYF. CDR3 in DNA: TGCGCCAGCAGCACGATAGGGGGTGAGACCCAGTACTTC.

A remark on this clonotype: Because the CDR3 is missing its conserved closing phenylalanine or tryptophan, this is likely a read error. V is TRBV5-1 and J is TRBJ2-1, with 11 nucleotides matching TRBD2. J lost 7 bases, V lost 0 bases, and 3 bases had no gene match. CDR3 size: 15 residues. Per the germline V gene, CDR1 is SGHRS and CDR2 is YFSETQ. CDR3 residues: CASSLGLAGGNEQFS. DNA for the CDR3: TGCGCCAGCAGCTTGGGCCTAGCGGGAGGAAATGAGCAGTTCTCC.

V usage is TRBV7-2 and J usage is TRBJ1-5; the D gene is possibly TRBD1 (6 bases). CDR1 is SGHTA, CDR2 FQGNSA, per germline. V lost 5 bases to trimming and J lost 3 bases, with 14 bases between them. The CDR3 contains 15 residues. Here the CDR3 reads CASSRLDSYNQPQHF. The CDR3 nucleotides read TGTGCCAGCAGCAGACTGGACAGCTACAATCAGCCCCAGCATTTT.

The chain combines TRBV7-2 with TRBJ2-7, with D possibly matching TRBD1 (6 bases). Germline V gives CDR1 SGHTA, CDR2 FQGNSA. The V end was cut by 3 bases, the J end by 2 bases, with 11 bases between. The CDR3 has 14 amino acids. The CDR3, as DNA: TGTGCCAGCAGCTTCCCCGGGACACCCTACGAGCAGTACTTC. Its translation is CASSFPGTPYEQYF.

This clonotype turned up a few times. This chain uses TRBV7-2 with TRBJ2-7; D could derive from TRBD1 or TRBD2 (5 bases each). Germline V gives CDR1 SGHTA, CDR2 FQGNSA. The CDR3 has 15 residues. V was trimmed by 5 bases and J by 1 base, leaving 15 bases between them. CDR3 amino acids: CASSRTGTDSYEQYF. In DNA, the CDR3 is TGTGCCAGCAGCAGAACCGGGACGGATTCCTACGAGCAGTACTTC.

The V call is TRBV27, the J call TRBJ2-7, with 10 bases that match TRBD1. V lost 5 bases to trimming and J lost 0 bases; unmatched junction nucleotides: 16. CDR1 is MNHEY, CDR2 SMNVEV, per germline (reference sequence). The CDR3 is made up of 19 amino acids. The CDR3 coding sequence is TGTGCCAGCAGTCTGCGGACAGGGGGTAGTAGTTTGGGCTCCTACGAGCAGTACTTC. It codes for CASSLRTGGSSLGSYEQYF.

The sample holds a few counts of this clonotype. V usage is TRBV27 and J usage is TRBJ2-5, with 7 bases that match TRBD2. The J segment lost 4 bases and the V segment lost 2 bases, leaving 7 bases of the junction unmatched. Looked up from germline, CDR1 is MNHEY and CDR2 is SMNVEV (reference sequence). The CDR3 loop spans 15 amino acids. CDR3 sequence: CASSLAGAPRETQYF. In DNA, the CDR3 is TGTGCCAGCAGTTTAGCGGGAGCCCCAAGAGAGACCCAGTACTTC.

The V gene is TRBV3-1, the J gene TRBJ1-2; 10 bases are shared with TRBD1. V dropped 1 base and J dropped 8; count of bases not matched to a gene: 7. Germline CDR1 reads LGHDT; CDR2 reads YNNKEL (reference sequence). The CDR3 sequence is 15 residues long. The CDR3 bases are TGTGCCAGCAGCCAAGTGACAGGGGGCTCGTCGGGCTACACCTTC. Protein product: CASSQVTGGSSGYTF. Together with reference TRBV3-1 and TRBJ1-2, the CDR3 gives the full variable domain: DTAVSQTPKYLVTQMGNDKSIKCEQNLGHDTMYWYKQDSKKFLKIMFSYNNKELIINETVPNRFSPKSPDKAHLNLHINSLELGDSAVYFCASSQVTGGSSGYTFGSGTRLTVV.

This clonotype was detected many times. J is TRBJ2-5 and V is TRBV20-1, with 10 bases lining up with TRBD2. Germline loops: CDR1 DFQATT, CDR2 SNEGSKA (reference sequence). V trimming: 5 bases; J trimming: 4 bases; junction bases outside the gene matches: 4. The length of the CDR3 is 13 residues. The CDR3 here is CSAAGTSVETQYF. CDR3 sequence (DNA): TGCAGTGCTGCCGGGACTAGCGTAGAGACCCAGTACTTC.

The chain couples TRBV7-9 to TRBJ2-2; TRBD1 aligns across 7 bases. The V and J ends lost 5 bases and 4 bases, in that order; junction bases with no gene match: 7. Germline CDR1 is SEHNR and CDR2 is FQNEAQ (reference sequence). The CDR3 is 15 amino acids. CDR3: CASSPSDRRTGELFF. In DNA, the CDR3 is TGTGCCAGCAGCCCCTCGGACAGGCGCACCGGGGAGCTGTTTTTT. Full variable domain (outside the CDR3, taken from reference TRBV7-9 and TRBJ2-2): DTGVSQNPRHKITKRGQNVTFRCDPISEHNRLYWYRQTLGQGPEFLTYFQNEAQLEKSRLLSDRFSAERPKGSFSTLEIQRTEQGDSAMYLCASSPSDRRTGELFFGEGSRLTVL.

The chain has TRBV25-1 and TRBJ2-3; 9 bases match TRBD1. The CDR3 spans 13 residues. In germline, CDR1 is MGHDK, CDR2 SYGVNS. J gave up 7 bases and V 6 bases, and 5 bases lay outside the gene matches. CDR3 in DNA: TGTGCCAGCAGGGGGACAGGGTTGAATACGCAGTATTTT. Translating it yields CASRGTGLNTQYF.

This clonotype was found many times. The gene calls are TRBV6-7 and TRBJ1-2; D is ambiguous. TRBV6-7 counts as an open reading frame of uncertain function. This CDR3 is built from 19 residues. Trimming stripped 0 bases from V and 0 bases from J, with 20 bases between. CDR3 in amino acids: CASSYSIGSEDGANYGYTF. The DNA for the CDR3 is TGTGCCAGCAGTTACTCGATCGGTTCCGAGGACGGAGCTAACTATGGCTACACCTTC.

The genes are TRBV20-1 and TRBJ2-7, with D maybe TRBD2 (5 bases). Germline loops: CDR1 DFQATT, CDR2 SNEGSKA (reference sequence). The CDR3 loop spans 14 amino acids. Trimming took off 6 bases at V and 0 bases at J, with 15 bases between the two ends. CDR3 sequence: CSAPTISNSYEQYF. The CDR3 DNA sequence: TGCAGTGCCCCGACTATTTCCAACTCCTACGAGCAGTACTTC.

This clonotype was picked up a small number of times. The V call is TRBV20-1, the J call TRBJ1-1; perhaps TRBD1 as D (5 bases). V was clipped by 6 bases and J by 1 base, with 18 bases between them. Germline loops: CDR1 DFQATT, CDR2 SNEGSKA (reference sequence). This CDR3 contains 15 residues. CDR3 bases: TGCAGTGCACAACCCGGGGGAGCGTGGAACACTGAAGCTTTCTTT. Its protein product is CSAQPGGAWNTEAFF.

The V call is TRBV3-1, the J call TRBJ1-1, with D unclear. The CDR3 covers 13 residues. Germline CDR1 is LGHDT and CDR2 is YNNKEL (reference sequence). The ends were cut back, 0 bases at V and 3 bases at J, with 5 bases in the middle. The CDR3 sequence: CASSQEFYTEAFF. The CDR3 nucleotides read TGTGCCAGCAGCCAAGAATTCTACACTGAAGCTTTCTTT. The entire variable domain, with the rest obtained from reference TRBV3-1 and TRBJ1-1, is as follows: DTAVSQTPKYLVTQMGNDKSIKCEQNLGHDTMYWYKQDSKKFLKIMFSYNNKELIINETVPNRFSPKSPDKAHLNLHINSLELGDSAVYFCASSQEFYTEAFFGQGTRLTVV.

This clonotype was detected only a few times. V and J are TRBV20-1 and TRBJ2-3; the match to TRBD2 covers 7 bases. This CDR3 has 15 residues. V lost 0 bases, J lost 4 bases, and 7 bases stayed unmatched. The V gene's germline CDR1 is DFQATT and CDR2 SNEGSKA (reference sequence). The CDR3 DNA reads as TGCAGTGCTAGAGACAGCGGGGTCTCGTCAGATACGCAGTATTTT. Translated: CSARDSGVSSDTQYF.